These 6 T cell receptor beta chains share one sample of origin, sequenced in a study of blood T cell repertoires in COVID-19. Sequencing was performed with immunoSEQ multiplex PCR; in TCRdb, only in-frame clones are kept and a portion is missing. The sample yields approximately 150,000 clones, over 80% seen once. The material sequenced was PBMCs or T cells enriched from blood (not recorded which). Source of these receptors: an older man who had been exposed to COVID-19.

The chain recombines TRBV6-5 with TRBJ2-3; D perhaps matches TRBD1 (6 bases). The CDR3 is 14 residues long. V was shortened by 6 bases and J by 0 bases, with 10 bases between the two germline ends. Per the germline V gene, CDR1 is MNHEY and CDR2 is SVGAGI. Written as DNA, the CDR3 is TGTGCCAGCAGAGGGACACTTAGCACAGATACGCAGTATTTT. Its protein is CASRGTLSTDTQYF.

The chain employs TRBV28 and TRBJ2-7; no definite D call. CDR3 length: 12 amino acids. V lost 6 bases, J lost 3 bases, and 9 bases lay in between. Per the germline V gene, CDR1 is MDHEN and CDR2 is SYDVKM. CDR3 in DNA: TGTGCCAGCAGAACAAACCACTACGAGCAGTACTTC. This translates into CASRTNHYEQYF. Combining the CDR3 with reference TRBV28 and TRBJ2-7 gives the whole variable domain DVKVTQSSRYLVKRTGEKVFLECVQDMDHENMFWYRQDPGLGLRLIYFSYDVKMKEKGDIPEGYSVSREKKERFSLILESASTNQTSMYLCASRTNHYEQYFGPGTRLTVT.

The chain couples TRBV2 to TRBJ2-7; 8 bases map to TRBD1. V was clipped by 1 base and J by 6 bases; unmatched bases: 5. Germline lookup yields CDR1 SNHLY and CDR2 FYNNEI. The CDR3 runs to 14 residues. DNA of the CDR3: TGTGCCAGCAGTGAAGAGCCCAGGGGGCCCGAGCAGTACTTC. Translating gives CASSEEPRGPEQYF.

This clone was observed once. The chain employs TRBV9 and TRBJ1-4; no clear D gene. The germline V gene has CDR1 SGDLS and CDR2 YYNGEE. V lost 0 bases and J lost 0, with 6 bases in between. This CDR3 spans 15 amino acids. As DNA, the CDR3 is TGTGCCAGCAGCGTAGCGGGAGCAACTAATGAAAAACTGTTTTTT. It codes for CASSVAGATNEKLFF.

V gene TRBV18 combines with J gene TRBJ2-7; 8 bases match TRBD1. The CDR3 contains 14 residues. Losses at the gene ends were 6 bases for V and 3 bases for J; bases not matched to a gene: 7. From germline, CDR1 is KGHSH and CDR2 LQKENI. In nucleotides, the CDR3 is TGTGCCAGCTCCCAAGGACAGGGTCTCTACGAGCAGTACTTC. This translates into CASSQGQGLYEQYF.

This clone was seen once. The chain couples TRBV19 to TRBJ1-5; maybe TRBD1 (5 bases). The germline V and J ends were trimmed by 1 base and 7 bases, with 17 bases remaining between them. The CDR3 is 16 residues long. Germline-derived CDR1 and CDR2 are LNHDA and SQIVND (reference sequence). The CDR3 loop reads CASSIAAQGGRQPQHF. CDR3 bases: TGTGCCAGTAGTATAGCCGCCCAGGGAGGCCGACAGCCCCAGCATTTT.